The rows below give T cell receptor beta chains drawn from one sample of a study of shared clonotypes between healthy human individuals. Here immunoSEQ multiplex PCR was the method, and the copy in TCRdb shows in-frame clones only, minus some. Counted here are 1.5 million to 1.9 million clones, approximately 98% occurring once; the ten biggest clones make up about 0.42%. Sequences were obtained from naive CD4+ T cells sorted from blood. The source is a young man in good health. Each CDR3 is given with its conserved first and last residue.

V gene	J gene	CDR3 protein
TRBV11-2	TRBJ2-3	CASSLGVASTDTQYF
TRBV11-2	TRBJ2-7	CASSHTSGRSSWPPYEQYF
TRBV7-2	TRBJ2-2	CASRRGGLAGGTGELFF
TRBV18	TRBJ2-5	CASSPVEGRTQYF
TRBV18	TRBJ2-7	CASSPVGGPLEQYF
TRBV7-8	TRBJ2-1	CASSTDTSSYNEQFF
TRBV9	TRBJ2-2	CASSVAQANTGELFF
TRBV6-5	TRBJ1-4	CASRAGRTGEKLFF
TRBV6-5	TRBJ2-7	CASSASGMYEQYF
TRBV10-3	TRBJ2-7	CAITSEGMTYEQYF
TRBV7-2	TRBJ2-1	CASSLTGLFYNEQFF
TRBV21-1	TRBJ1-5	CASSKRSRDKLDGNQPQHF
TRBV4-3	TRBJ2-1	CASSQDFGSSYNEQFF
TRBV11-2	TRBJ2-1	CASSMGLAGDNEQFF
TRBV5-4	TRBJ1-2	CASSIRQGVGASGYTF
TRBV19	TRBJ1-3	CATNAQGRSGNTIYF
TRBV27	TRBJ2-1	CASSLFVARDEQFF
TRBV2	TRBJ2-7	CASRGDGKTYEQYF
TRBV18	TRBJ2-2	CASSTMQGNTGELFF
TRBV4-3	TRBJ1-4	CASSQRTGLSNEKLFF
TRBV28	TRBJ2-1	CASSLKPSSYNEQFF
TRBV6-5	TRBJ2-5	CASSPSRGPGETQYF
TRBV5-1	TRBJ2-2	CASSSGLAGAGELFF
TRBV28	TRBJ2-3	CASSLSHPGGMTGVDTQYF
TRBV27	TRBJ1-1	CATKADLQVGEAFF
TRBV14	TRBJ2-3	CASSLRTSALTDTQYF
TRBV7-6	TRBJ2-3	CASSNLADTQYF
TRBV6-1	TRBJ1-4	CASSASGRGKKLFF
TRBV7-9	TRBJ1-5	CASRGTGPNQPQHF
TRBV5-1	TRBJ1-2	CASSDPRSPAGSYTF
TRBV6-6	TRBJ1-2	CASRPRALGGYTF
TRBV27	TRBJ2-1	CASSLTSSGRAGEQFF
TRBV29-1	TRBJ2-7	CSVGYLASYEQYF
TRBV5-1	TRBJ2-2	CASSLARLAGATGELFF
TRBV27	TRBJ2-1	CASSFHLTSSYNEQFF
TRBV19	TRBJ1-1	CASSPGGIPSGAFF
TRBV9	TRBJ2-2	CASSVKGFGELFF
TRBV6-1	TRBJ2-7	CASSSTGGDFEQYF
TRBV10-1	TRBJ2-3	CASSESQAGEFTDTQYF
TRBV28	TRBJ1-5	CASRRGQPQHF
TRBV5-4	TRBJ2-2	CASSLALSGANTGELFF
TRBV7-2	TRBJ2-3	CASSLGAWVGDTQYF
TRBV28	TRBJ1-1	CATCDYRDQKREAFF